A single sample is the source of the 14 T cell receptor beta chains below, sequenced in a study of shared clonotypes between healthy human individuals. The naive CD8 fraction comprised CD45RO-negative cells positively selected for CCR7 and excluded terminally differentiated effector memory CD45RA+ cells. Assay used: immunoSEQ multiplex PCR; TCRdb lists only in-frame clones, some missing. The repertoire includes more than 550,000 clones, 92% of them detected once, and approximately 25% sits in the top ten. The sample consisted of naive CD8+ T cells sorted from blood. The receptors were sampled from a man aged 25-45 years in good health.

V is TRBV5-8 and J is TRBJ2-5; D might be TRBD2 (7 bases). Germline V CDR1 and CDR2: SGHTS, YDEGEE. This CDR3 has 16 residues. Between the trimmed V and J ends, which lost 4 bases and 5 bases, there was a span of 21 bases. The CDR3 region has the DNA TGTGCCAGCAGCCCGGGGGGCCGAATATCTGAGGAGACCCAGTACTTC. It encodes CASSPGGRISEETQYF.

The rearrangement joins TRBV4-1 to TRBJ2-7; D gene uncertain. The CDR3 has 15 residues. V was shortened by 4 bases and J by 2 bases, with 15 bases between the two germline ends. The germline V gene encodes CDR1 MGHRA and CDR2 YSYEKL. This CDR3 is CASSPLSALPYEQYF. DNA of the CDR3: TGCGCCAGCAGCCCCCTCAGTGCCCTCCCCTACGAGCAGTACTTC.

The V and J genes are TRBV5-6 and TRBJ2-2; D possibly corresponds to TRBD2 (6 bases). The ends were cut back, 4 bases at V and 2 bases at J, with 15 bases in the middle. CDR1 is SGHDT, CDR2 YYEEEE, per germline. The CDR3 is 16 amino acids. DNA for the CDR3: TGTGCCAGCAGCACGGGACTCATGACCAACACCGGGGAGCTGTTTTTT. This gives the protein CASSTGLMTNTGELFF.

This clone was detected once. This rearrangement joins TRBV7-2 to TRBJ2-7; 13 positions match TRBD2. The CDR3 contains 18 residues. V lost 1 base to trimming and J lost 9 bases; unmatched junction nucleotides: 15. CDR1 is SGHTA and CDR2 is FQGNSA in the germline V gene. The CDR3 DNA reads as TGTGCCAGCAGCTTAGAGGCTAGCAGGCCCGGACTAGCGGGAGTGCAGTACTTC. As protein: CASSLEASRPGLAGVQYF.

CDR3 residues: CASKPRDRGRRTDTQYF. Written as DNA, the CDR3 is TGTGCCAGCAAACCCAGGGACAGGGGGCGCCGCACAGATACGCAGTATTTT. This rearrangement joins TRBV28 to TRBJ2-3; TRBD1 matches at 12 bases. Germline V CDR1 and CDR2: MDHEN, SYDVKM. The V gene end was trimmed by 7 bases and the J gene end by 1 base; junction bases not matched to a gene: 9. CDR3 size: 17 residues.

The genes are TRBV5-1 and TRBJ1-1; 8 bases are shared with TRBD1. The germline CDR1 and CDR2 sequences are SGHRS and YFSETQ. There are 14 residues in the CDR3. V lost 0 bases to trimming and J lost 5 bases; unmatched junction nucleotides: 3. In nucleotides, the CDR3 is TGCGCCAGCAGCTTGGTACAGGGGGGGACTGAAGCTTTCTTT. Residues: CASSLVQGGTEAFF.

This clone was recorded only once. CDR3 sequence reads: CASSGLGQGGYNEQFF. In DNA form, the CDR3 reads TGCGCCAGCAGTGGATTAGGACAGGGGGGGTACAATGAGCAGTTCTTC. V and J are TRBV10-1 and TRBJ2-1; 10 bases are a match to TRBD1. Germline CDR1 reads WNHNN; CDR2 reads SYGVQD (reference sequence). The trim removed 4 bases at V and 4 bases at J, leaving 7 bases unmatched. The CDR3 loop spans 16 amino acids.

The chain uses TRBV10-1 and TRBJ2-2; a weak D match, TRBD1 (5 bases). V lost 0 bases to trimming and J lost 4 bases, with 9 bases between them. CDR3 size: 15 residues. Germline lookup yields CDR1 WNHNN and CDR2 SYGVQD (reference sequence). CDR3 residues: CASSESHDSTGELFF. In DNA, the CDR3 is TGCGCCAGCAGTGAGTCCCACGACAGCACCGGGGAGCTGTTTTTT.

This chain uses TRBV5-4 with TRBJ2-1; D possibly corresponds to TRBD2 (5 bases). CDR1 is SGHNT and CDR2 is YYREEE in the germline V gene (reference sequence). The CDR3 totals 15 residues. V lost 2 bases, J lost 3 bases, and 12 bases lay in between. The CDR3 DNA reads TGTGCCAGCAGCTTACCTAGAGAGGGCTACAATGAGCAGTTCTTC. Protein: CASSLPREGYNEQFF. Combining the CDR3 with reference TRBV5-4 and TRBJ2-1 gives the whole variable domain ETGVTQSPTHLIKTRGQQVTLRCSSQSGHNTVSWYQQALGQGPQFIFQYYREEENGRGNFPPRFSGLQFPNYSSELNVNALELDDSALYLCASSLPREGYNEQFFGPGTRLTVL.

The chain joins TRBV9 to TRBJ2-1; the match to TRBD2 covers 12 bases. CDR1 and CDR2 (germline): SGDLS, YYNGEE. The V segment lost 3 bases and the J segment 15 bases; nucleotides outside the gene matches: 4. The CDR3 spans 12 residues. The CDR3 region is CASSGLAGVRFF. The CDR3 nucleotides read TGTGCCAGCAGCGGACTAGCGGGAGTCAGGTTCTTC.

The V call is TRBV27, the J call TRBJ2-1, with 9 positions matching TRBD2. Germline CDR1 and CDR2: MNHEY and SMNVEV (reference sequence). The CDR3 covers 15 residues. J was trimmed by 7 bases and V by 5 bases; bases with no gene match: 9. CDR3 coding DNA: TGTGCCAGCAGTAGATTAGCGGGAGCGATGAATGAGCAGTTCTTC. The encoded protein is CASSRLAGAMNEQFF.

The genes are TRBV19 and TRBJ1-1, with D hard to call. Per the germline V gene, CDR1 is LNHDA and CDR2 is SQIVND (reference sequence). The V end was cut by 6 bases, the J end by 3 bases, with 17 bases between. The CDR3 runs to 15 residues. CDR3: CASRLIRGVYTEAFF. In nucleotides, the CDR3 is TGTGCCAGTAGACTGATTCGGGGAGTTTACACTGAAGCTTTCTTT.

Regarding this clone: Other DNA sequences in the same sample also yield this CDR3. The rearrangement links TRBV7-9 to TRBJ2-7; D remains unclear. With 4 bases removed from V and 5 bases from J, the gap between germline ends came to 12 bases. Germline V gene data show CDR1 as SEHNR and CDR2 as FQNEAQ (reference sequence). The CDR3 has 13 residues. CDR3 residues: CASSSPVSHEQYF. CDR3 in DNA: TGTGCCAGCAGCTCACCTGTTTCCCACGAGCAGTACTTC.

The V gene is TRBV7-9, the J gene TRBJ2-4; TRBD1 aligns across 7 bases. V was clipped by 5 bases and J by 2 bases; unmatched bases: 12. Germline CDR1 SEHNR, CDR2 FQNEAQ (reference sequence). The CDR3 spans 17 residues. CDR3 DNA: TGTGCCAGCAGCGAAATCCGGGACAGCCGGTCCAAAAACATTCAGTACTTC. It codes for CASSEIRDSRSKNIQYF.